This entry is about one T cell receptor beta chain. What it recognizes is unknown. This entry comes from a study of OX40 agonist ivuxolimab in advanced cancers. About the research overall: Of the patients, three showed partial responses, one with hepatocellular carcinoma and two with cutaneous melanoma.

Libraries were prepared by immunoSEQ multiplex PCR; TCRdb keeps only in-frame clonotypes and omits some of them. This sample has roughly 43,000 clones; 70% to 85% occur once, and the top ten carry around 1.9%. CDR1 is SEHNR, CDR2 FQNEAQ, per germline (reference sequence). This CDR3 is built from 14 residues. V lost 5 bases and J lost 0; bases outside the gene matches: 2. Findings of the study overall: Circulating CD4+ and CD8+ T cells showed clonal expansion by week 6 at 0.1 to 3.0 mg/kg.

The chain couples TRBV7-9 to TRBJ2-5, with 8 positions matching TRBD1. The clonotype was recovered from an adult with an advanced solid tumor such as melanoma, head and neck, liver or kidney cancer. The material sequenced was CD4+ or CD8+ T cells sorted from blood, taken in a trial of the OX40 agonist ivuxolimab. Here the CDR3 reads CASSGDRYQETQYF. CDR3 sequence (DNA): TGTGCCAGCAGCGGGGACAGGTACCAAGAGACCCAGTACTTC.